This entry lists 9 T cell receptor beta chains sequenced from one sample in a study of blood T cell repertoires in COVID-19. Profiling relied on immunoSEQ multiplex PCR, and the TCRdb table lists in-frame clones only, not all of them. The sample records about 120,000 clones, approximately 82% being singletons. The specimen sequenced was peripheral blood. Receptors originate from a woman aged 45-65 years with acute or convalescent COVID-19.

The table lists this clone with a few counts. The chain is built from TRBV5-1 and TRBJ2-7; TRBD1 matches 8 bases. Germline V gene data show CDR1 as SGHRS and CDR2 as YFSETQ. The CDR3 sequence is 14 residues long. Unmatched junction bases numbered 5, after V lost 3 bases and J lost 3 bases. The CDR3 reads CASSSGQGGYEQYF. The CDR3 nucleotides are TGCGCCAGCAGCTCAGGACAGGGAGGCTACGAGCAGTACTTC.

The chain joins TRBV5-5 to TRBJ1-5; 7 bases fit TRBD1. The junction had 7 bases not matched to a gene; V was cut back by 5 bases and J by 2 bases. CDR3 length: 15 amino acids. In germline, CDR1 is SGHKS, CDR2 YYEKEE (reference sequence). CDR3 residues: CASSITGDRNQPQHF. CDR3 DNA: TGTGCCAGCAGTATTACAGGGGATCGCAATCAGCCCCAGCATTTT.

This clone was counted once. The rearrangement uses TRBV7-9 and TRBJ2-3; D is unclear. The CDR3 extends over 17 amino acids. V lost 5 bases and J 5 bases, leaving 23 bases between the germline ends. Germline CDR1 and CDR2: SEHNR and FQNEAQ (reference sequence). CDR3 region: CASSPVGIAPTGDTQYF. The CDR3 nucleotides read TGTGCCAGCAGCCCCGTGGGTATCGCGCCGACGGGAGATACGCAGTATTTT.

CDR3 sequence reads: CSGGTSGRYEQFF. CDR3 DNA sequence: TGCAGCGGGGGGACTAGCGGGAGGTATGAGCAGTTCTTC. The chain combines TRBV29-1 with TRBJ2-1; 15 bases line up with TRBD2. The CDR3 totals 13 residues. Losses at the gene ends were 7 bases for V and 8 bases for J; bases not matched to a gene: 3. The germline V gene encodes CDR1 SQVTM and CDR2 ANQGSEA.

This chain connects TRBV3-1 (or the pseudogene TRBV3-2) to TRBJ2-7, with a possible D match to TRBD1 (6 bases). The length of the CDR3 is 14 residues. Per the germline V gene, CDR1 is LGHDT and CDR2 is YNNKEL (reference sequence). Trimming left V 1 base short and J 6 bases short, with 13 bases between. CDR3 DNA: TGTGCCAGCAGCCAAGGGGGGCTCTATAGCGAGCAGTACTTC. This translates into CASSQGGLYSEQYF.

The chain links TRBV19 to TRBJ1-3; possibly TRBD1 for D (5 bases). Germline CDR1 LNHDA, CDR2 SQIVND (reference sequence). The CDR3 is made up of 14 amino acids. Between the trimmed V and J ends, which lost 4 bases and 4 bases, there was a span of 11 bases. CDR3 protein: CASSKRQPGNTIYF. The CDR3 nucleotides are TGTGCCAGTAGTAAAAGACAGCCGGGAAACACCATATATTTT.

The chain combines TRBV25-1 with TRBJ1-1; 8 positions match TRBD1. Germline lookup yields CDR1 MGHDK and CDR2 SYGVNS. The length of the CDR3 is 16 residues. With V trimmed by 3 bases and J by 10 bases, 16 bases remained unmatched. The CDR3 DNA follows: TGTGCCAGCAGTGACGACAGGCGTCAGGGGGCTGGGAGAGCTTTCTTT. Translation: CASSDDRRQGAGRAFF.

This clone is a singleton in its sample. In DNA, the CDR3 is TGTGCCAGCAGCATCGACAGCTACACTGAAGCTTTCTTT. It yields the protein CASSIDSYTEAFF. The chain employs TRBV5-4 and TRBJ1-1, with D perhaps matching TRBD1 (5 bases). Germline V gene lookup returns CDR1 SGHNT and CDR2 YYREEE (reference sequence). The CDR3 runs to 13 residues. V was shortened by 4 bases and J by 3 bases, with 10 bases between the two germline ends.

This clone was counted between two and nine times. The CDR3 is CASRPTGDYQPQHF. The CDR3 DNA is TGTGCCAGCAGACCTACAGGGGACTATCAGCCCCAGCATTTT. The chain uses TRBV2 and TRBJ1-5; 7 nucleotides match TRBD1. Trimming took 6 bases from V and 5 from J; bases not matched to a gene: 7. CDR1 is SNHLY and CDR2 is FYNNEI in the germline V gene. This CDR3 is built from 14 residues. The full variable domain, rest sourced from reference TRBV2 and TRBJ1-5, is EPEVTQTPSHQVTQMGQEVILRCVPISNHLYFYWYRQILGQKVEFLVSFYNNEISEKSEIFDDQFSVERPDGSNFTLKIRSTKLEDSAMYFCASRPTGDYQPQHFGDGTRLSIL.